The rows below give T cell receptor beta chains drawn from one sample of a study of shared T cell receptors in the human thymus. The repertoire was sequenced with immunoSEQ multiplex PCR; TCRdb's copy has only in-frame clones and lacks some. The sample holds hundreds of thousands of clones; approximately 89% are singletons and the top ten take 0.0094%. The same sample was also studied in work on human thymus T cells.

Specimen: thymocytes. The receptors derive from a boy younger than two with a congenital heart defect. Each CDR3 is given with its conserved first and last residue. D genes are given only for firm matches. Size values are once, few and many counts, or a class for expanded clones, and some rows have none.

>few|TRBD2|TRBV5-6|17|TRBJ2-5
CASSLRSGKVGTETQYF
TGTGCCAGCAGCTTGCGTAGCGGGAAAGTGGGGACGGAGACCCAGTACTTC
>-|TRBD1|TRBV9|15|TRBJ1-1
CASSHGGQRNTEAFF
TGTGCCAGCAGCCACGGGGGACAGAGGAACACTGAAGCTTTCTTT
>-|-|TRBV10-3|14|TRBJ1-1
CAIRVHRVRTEAFF
TGTGCCATCAGAGTCCACAGGGTACGGACTGAAGCTTTCTTT
>once|TRBD2|TRBV5-1|17|TRBJ2-3
CASSLVGSGLAGDTQYF
TGCGCCAGCAGCTTGGTAGGAAGTGGGCTAGCGGGAGATACGCAGTATTTT
>few|TRBD1|TRBV5-6|18|TRBJ1-1
CASSEPWDRGDGNTEAFF
TGTGCCAGCAGCGAACCCTGGGACAGGGGGGACGGGAACACTGAAGCTTTCTTT
>-|TRBD2|TRBV6-5|16|TRBJ2-1
CASSYISGRPGNEQFF
TGTGCCAGCAGTTATATAAGCGGGAGACCGGGAAATGAGCAGTTCTTC
>-|TRBD2|TRBV4-2|18|TRBJ2-5
CASRRKLGLAGAGETQYF
TGTGCCAGCAGGCGGAAGTTGGGACTAGCGGGGGCGGGAGAGACCCAGTACTTC
>few|TRBD1|TRBV27|17|TRBJ2-2
CASSLEGQGAVTGELFF
TGTGCCAGCAGTCTAGAAGGACAGGGGGCGGTCACCGGGGAGCTGTTTTTT
>-|TRBD2|TRBV7-2|17|TRBJ2-1
CASSSQGAGGTDNEQFF
TGTGCCAGCAGCTCCCAGGGAGCGGGGGGGACAGACAATGAGCAGTTCTTC
>-|-|TRBV6-1|11|TRBJ1-1
CASGTYTEAFF
TGTGCCAGCGGGACTTATACTGAAGCTTTCTTT
>-|-|TRBV4-1|16|TRBJ2-2
CASSLEWTANTGELFF
TGCGCCAGCAGCCTGGAATGGACAGCGAACACCGGGGAGCTGTTTTTT
>-|-|TRBV29-1|13|TRBJ1-1
CSVEDAGDTEAFF
TGCAGCGTTGAAGATGCAGGGGACACTGAAGCTTTCTTT
>-|-|TRBV5-6|13|TRBJ1-3
CASSVPRVNTIYF
TGTGCCAGCAGCGTACCCAGGGTGAACACCATATATTTT
>-|-|TRBV27|16|TRBJ2-1
CASSLLAPLTGNEQFF
TGTGCCAGCAGTTTACTAGCGCCCTTAACGGGCAATGAGCAGTTCTTC
>-|-|TRBV28|14|TRBJ1-1
CASSPRQVNTEAFF
TGTGCCAGCAGCCCCAGACAGGTGAACACTGAAGCTTTCTTT
>-|TRBD2|TRBV2|17|TRBJ2-2
CATTQLAGAGNTGELFF
TGTGCCACCACCCAACTAGCGGGAGCGGGGAACACCGGGGAGCTGTTTTTT
>once|-|TRBV4-1|15|TRBJ2-1
CASSQDAGRLNEQFF
TGCGCCAGCAGCCAAGATGCAGGCAGGCTCAATGAGCAGTTCTTC
>-|-|TRBV5-1|15|TRBJ2-7
CASSLVALSAYEQYF
TGCGCCAGCAGCTTGGTTGCCCTATCGGCCTACGAGCAGTACTTC
>-|-|TRBV9|13|TRBJ2-5
CASSPRSQETQYF
TGTGCCAGCAGCCCCCGTTCCCAAGAGACCCAGTACTTC
>-|-|TRBV4-3|14|TRBJ1-4
CASSQEYGQEKLFF
TGCGCCAGCAGCCAAGAGTATGGACAGGAAAAACTGTTTTTT
>-|-|TRBV2|13|TRBJ2-5
CASHRGTVETQYF
TGTGCCAGCCATAGGGGAACGGTGGAGACCCAGTACTTC
>-|TRBD1|TRBV7-4|14|TRBJ1-1
CASRAGTANTEAFF
TGTGCCAGCAGGGCCGGGACAGCGAACACTGAAGCTTTCTTT
>-|TRBD1|TRBV7-2|12|TRBJ1-2
CASSTGTGGLGF
TGTGCCAGCAGCACCGGGACAGGGGGCTTGGGCTTC
>-|TRBD2|TRBV9|18|TRBJ2-3
CASSFGTSGVESGDTQYF
TGTGCCAGCAGCTTCGGGACTAGCGGAGTGGAGTCGGGAGATACGCAGTATTTT
>-|-|TRBV27|15|TRBJ1-1
CASRHRDTQNTEAFF
TGTGCCAGCAGGCACCGGGACACTCAAAACACTGAAGCTTTCTTT
>few|-|TRBV19|15|TRBJ1-4
CASSIWGYGNEKLFF
TGTGCCAGTAGTATATGGGGCTACGGAAATGAAAAACTGTTTTTT
>-|TRBD2|TRBV19|16|TRBJ2-3
CASSRVAGGPTDTQYF
TGTGCCAGTAGCAGGGTAGCGGGAGGGCCAACAGATACGCAGTATTTT
>-|-|TRBV21-1|15|TRBJ2-3
CASSKRTGDTDTQYF
TGTGCCAGCAGCAAACGGACAGGTGACACAGATACGCAGTATTTT
>-|-|TRBV5-1|16|TRBJ2-1
CASSWRSGSPYNEQFF
TGCGCCAGCAGCTGGAGAAGCGGGTCCCCCTACAATGAGCAGTTCTTC
>few|-|TRBV30|9|TRBJ1-1
CTVNTEAFF
TGTACAGTGAACACTGAAGCTTTCTTT
>once|-|TRBV13|11|TRBJ2-7
CASSPLVEQYF
TGTGCCAGCAGCCCGTTAGTCGAGCAGTACTTC
>-|-|TRBV19|12|TRBJ2-5
CAVGDPQETQYF
TGTGCCGTAGGGGATCCCCAAGAGACCCAGTACTTC
>-|TRBD1|TRBV6-4|17|TRBJ2-2
CASSDTLQGAENGELFF
TGTGCCAGCAGTGATACATTACAGGGGGCTGAAAACGGGGAGCTGTTTTTT
>-|TRBD2|TRBV7-7|15|TRBJ2-1
CASSPGTSGSNEQFF
TGTGCCAGCAGCCCAGGGACTAGCGGAAGTAATGAGCAGTTCTTC
>-|-|TRBV7-6|14|TRBJ2-7
CASSPGTWTYEQYF
TGTGCCAGCAGTCCCGGGACATGGACCTACGAGCAGTACTTC
>-|TRBD2|TRBV10-1|16|TRBJ2-1
CASSEVTSGKAYEQFF
TGCGCCAGCAGTGAGGTGACTAGCGGGAAGGCGTATGAGCAGTTCTTC
>-|-|TRBV10-1|16|TRBJ2-5
CASSESEDWRGETQYF
TGCGCCAGCAGTGAGTCAGAGGATTGGAGGGGAGAGACCCAGTACTTC
>once|TRBD1|TRBV4-1|17|TRBJ2-5
CASSHPPEGGRRETQYF
TGCGCCAGCAGCCACCCCCCCGAAGGGGGCCGGCGAGAGACCCAGTACTTC
>once|TRBD1|TRBV10-1|16|TRBJ1-1
CASSECRGILNTEAFF
TGCGCCAGCAGTGAATGCAGGGGGATACTGAACACTGAAGCTTTCTTT
>-|-|TRBV28|18|TRBJ2-3
CASSLVPGASSSTDTQYF
TGTGCCAGCAGTTTAGTCCCTGGGGCATCCTCTAGCACAGATACGCAGTATTTT
>-|TRBD1|TRBV28|15|TRBJ1-1
CATWGIGGVRTEAFF
TGTGCCACATGGGGGATAGGGGGCGTTCGAACTGAAGCTTTCTTT
>-|-|TRBV6-1|14|TRBJ1-1
CASSRTEMNTEAFF
TGTGCCAGCAGTCGAACAGAGATGAACACTGAAGCTTTCTTT
>-|TRBD2|TRBV6-4|15|TRBJ2-2
CASSDVAGGTGELFF
TGTGCCAGCAGTGATGTAGCGGGAGGTACCGGGGAGCTGTTTTTT
>-|TRBD1|TRBV28|15|TRBJ2-4
CASSPFGDRVAIQYF
TGTGCCAGCAGTCCCTTTGGGGACAGGGTTGCCATTCAGTACTTC
>-|TRBD2|TRBV5-1|15|TRBJ2-7
CASSLDASGSYEQYF
TGCGCCAGCAGCTTGGACGCTAGCGGGAGTTACGAGCAGTACTTC
>-|-|TRBV27|14|TRBJ2-5
CASSLSFLPGTQYF
TGTGCCAGCAGTCTTAGTTTCCTTCCGGGGACCCAGTACTTC
>-|-|TRBV6-6|15|TRBJ2-3
CASRATPRSTDTQYF
TGTGCCAGCAGGGCAACCCCTCGAAGCACAGATACGCAGTATTTT
>-|-|TRBV7-2|16|TRBJ1-5
CASSLDTVKGNQPQHF
TGTGCCAGCAGCTTAGATACAGTTAAAGGCAATCAGCCCCAGCATTTT
>-|TRBD2|TRBV7-6|16|TRBJ2-3
CASSLVAGGLADTQYF
TGTGCCAGCAGCTTAGTGGCGGGGGGCCTCGCAGATACGCAGTATTTT
>-|TRBD1|TRBV6-1|13|TRBJ1-1
CAAKGAARPEAFF
TGTGCCGCCAAGGGGGCGGCTAGACCTGAAGCTTTCTTT
>-|TRBD1|TRBV9|15|TRBJ2-7
CASSAGQGGFYEQYF
TGTGCCAGCAGCGCAGGACAGGGGGGGTTCTACGAGCAGTACTTC
>-|TRBD2|TRBV27|17|TRBJ2-3
CASSFSGAGGTTDTQYF
TGTGCCAGCAGTTTTAGCGGGGCCGGGGGCACCACAGATACGCAGTATTTT
>-|-|TRBV5-6|18|TRBJ2-7
CASRSFAGLPLSSYEQHF
TGTGCCAGCAGAAGCTTTGCGGGCTTACCCCTAAGCTCCTACGAGCAGCACTTC